A single sample gave rise to the 6 T cell receptor beta chains below, sequenced in a study of T cell responses to AZD1222 COVID-19 vaccine. Libraries were prepared by immunoSEQ multiplex PCR; TCRdb keeps only in-frame clonotypes and omits some of them. The sample records approximately 130,000 clones, roughly nine tenths being singletons. The source was peripheral blood, collected 28 days after the second AZD1222 dose. Receptors were obtained from an adult who received the AZD1222 COVID-19 vaccine.

This clone is a singleton in its sample. As DNA, the CDR3 is TGTGCCAGCAGCGTATTGACAGATACGCAGTATTTT. It is translated as CASSVLTDTQYF. This rearrangement joins TRBV11-2 to TRBJ2-3; D remains unclear. CDR1 is SGHAT, CDR2 FQNNGV, per germline. The CDR3 loop spans 12 amino acids. V was cut by 5 bases and J by 3 bases, with 6 bases left in between.

This clone was found once. The J gene is TRBJ1-6, the V gene TRBV5-1; 9 positions agree with TRBD1. The CDR3 sequence is 15 residues long. Trimming at V came to 4 bases and at J to 10 bases, leaving 9 bases not matched to a gene. Germline lookup yields CDR1 SGHRS and CDR2 YFSETQ. The CDR3 sequence is CASSPVATGGSPLHF. CDR3 DNA sequence: TGCGCCAGCAGCCCGGTGGCGACAGGGGGGTCACCCCTCCACTTT.

The chain joins TRBV2 to TRBJ1-3; D call uncertain. Looked up from germline, CDR1 is SNHLY and CDR2 is FYNNEI. CDR3 length: 17 residues. Trimming removed 3 bases from V and 0 bases from J, with 15 bases in between. In DNA, the CDR3 is TGTGCCAGCAGTGACTCGGTCGGGTGGAACTCTGGAAACACCATATATTTT. This encodes CASSDSVGWNSGNTIYF.

The chain recombines TRBV18 with TRBJ1-1; no clear D. Trimming removed 8 bases at V and 0 bases at J, with 13 bases between. The CDR3 totals 14 residues. Germline assignment: CDR1 KGHSH and CDR2 LQKENI. The CDR3 DNA is TGTGCCAGCGGCTCACCGACGGTGAACACTGAAGCTTTCTTT. Translation: CASGSPTVNTEAFF.

The chain is built from TRBV27 and TRBJ2-1, with a possible D match to TRBD2 (6 bases). V lost 1 base to trimming and J lost 2 bases, with 12 bases between them. The length of the CDR3 is 16 residues. The germline gives CDR1 MNHEY, CDR2 SMNVEV (reference sequence). This chain's CDR3 is CASSLYQTGAYNEQFF. The CDR3 region has the DNA TGTGCCAGCAGTTTATATCAGACGGGAGCCTACAATGAGCAGTTCTTC.

The chain has TRBV4-1 and TRBJ2-1; 7 bases line up with TRBD2. Germline trimming cut 4 bases from V and 1 base from J; bases unmatched to any gene: 7. This CDR3 spans 16 amino acids. Germline V gene sequence: CDR1 MGHRA, CDR2 YSYEKL. CDR3 bases: TGCGCCAGCAGCCGCGGTGGCGGGAGTTCCTACAATGAGCAGTTCTTC. Its translation is CASSRGGGSSYNEQFF.